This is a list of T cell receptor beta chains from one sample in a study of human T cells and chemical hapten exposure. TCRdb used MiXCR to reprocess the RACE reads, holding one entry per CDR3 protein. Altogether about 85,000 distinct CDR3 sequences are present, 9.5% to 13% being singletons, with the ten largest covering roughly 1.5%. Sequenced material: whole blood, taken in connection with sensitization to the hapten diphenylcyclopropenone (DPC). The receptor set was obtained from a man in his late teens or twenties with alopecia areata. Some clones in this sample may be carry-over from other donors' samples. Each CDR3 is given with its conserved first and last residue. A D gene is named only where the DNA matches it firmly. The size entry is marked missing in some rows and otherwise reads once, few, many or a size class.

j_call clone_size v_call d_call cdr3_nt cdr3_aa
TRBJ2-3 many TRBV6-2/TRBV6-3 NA TGTGCCAGCAGGAAAGCAGGGGTATTCACAGATACGCAGTATTTT CASRKAGVFTDTQYF
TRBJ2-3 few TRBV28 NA TGTGCCAGCAGTTTACCCGCAGGGCCCAAGGATACGCAGTATTTT CASSLPAGPKDTQYF
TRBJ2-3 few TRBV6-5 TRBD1 TGTGCCAGCAGCCCCGGGACAGGGAGAGATACGCAGTATTTT CASSPGTGRDTQYF
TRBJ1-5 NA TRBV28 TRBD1 TGTGCCAGCAGTTTCCGGGACAGGCCCTGGTCGCCCCAGCATTTT CASSFRDRPWSPQHF
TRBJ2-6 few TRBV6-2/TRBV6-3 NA TGTGCCAGCTCCCGGGGGCAGACGATAATACCTTCTGGGGCCAACGTCCTGACTTTC CASSRGQTIIPSGANVLTF
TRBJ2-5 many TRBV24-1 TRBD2 TGTGCCACCAGTGCTCAAGGCGGGGGTCAAGAGACCCAGTACTTC CATSAQGGGQETQYF
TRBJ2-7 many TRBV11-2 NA TGTGCCAGCAGCTTAGATTGGGTATCGAGCTCCTACGAGCAGTACTTC CASSLDWVSSSYEQYF
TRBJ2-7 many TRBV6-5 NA TGTGCCAGCAGAAATACTATCGGGACGGATCTCTACGAGCAGTACTTC CASRNTIGTDLYEQYF
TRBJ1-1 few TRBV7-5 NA NA CISVSEASGQPVPGTEAFF
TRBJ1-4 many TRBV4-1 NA TGCGCCAGCAGCCAAGAGAACGGGGACAAAGCAACTAATGAAAAACTGTTTTTT CASSQENGDKATNEKLFF
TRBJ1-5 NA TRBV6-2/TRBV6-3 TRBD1 TGTGCCAGCAGTCGACAGGGTGTGCCTCAGCCCCAGCATTTT CASSRQGVPQPQHF
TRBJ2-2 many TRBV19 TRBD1 TGTGCCAGTAGGACCTACAGGGGTTCGAACACCGGGGAGCTGTTTTTT CASRTYRGSNTGELFF
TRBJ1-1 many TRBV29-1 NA TGCAGCGTTCGCCCCCGGGACGGCACTGAAGCTTTCTTT CSVRPRDGTEAFF
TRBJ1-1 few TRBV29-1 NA TGCAGCGTTGCGCCCTCGAACACTGAAGCTTTCTTT CSVAPSNTEAFF
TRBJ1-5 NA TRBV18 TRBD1 TGTGCCAGCTCACAGGGACAGGGGATTCAGCCCCAGCATTTT CASSQGQGIQPQHF
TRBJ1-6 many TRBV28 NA TGTGCCAGCAGCTTCGGTAATTCACCCCTCCACTTT CASSFGNSPLHF
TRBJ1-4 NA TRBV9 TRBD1 TGTGCCAGCAGCGCCGTCAGTGACAGGGGCGAAAAACTGTTTTTT CASSAVSDRGEKLFF
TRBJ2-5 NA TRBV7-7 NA TGTGCCAGCAGCTTTTTGTGGCAAGAGACCCAGTACTTC CASSFLWQETQYF